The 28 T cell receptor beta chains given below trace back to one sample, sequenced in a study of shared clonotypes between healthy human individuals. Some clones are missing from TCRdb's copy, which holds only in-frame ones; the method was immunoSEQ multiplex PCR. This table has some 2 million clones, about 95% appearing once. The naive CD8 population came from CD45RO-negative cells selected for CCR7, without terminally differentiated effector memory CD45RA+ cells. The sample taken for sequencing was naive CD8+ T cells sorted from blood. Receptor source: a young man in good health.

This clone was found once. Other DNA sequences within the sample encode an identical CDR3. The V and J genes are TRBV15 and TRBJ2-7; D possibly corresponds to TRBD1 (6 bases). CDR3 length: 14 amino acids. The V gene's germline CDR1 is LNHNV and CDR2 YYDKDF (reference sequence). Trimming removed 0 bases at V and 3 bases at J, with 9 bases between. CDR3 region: CATSRDRGNYEQYF. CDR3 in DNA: TGTGCCACCAGCAGAGACAGGGGAAACTACGAGCAGTACTTC.

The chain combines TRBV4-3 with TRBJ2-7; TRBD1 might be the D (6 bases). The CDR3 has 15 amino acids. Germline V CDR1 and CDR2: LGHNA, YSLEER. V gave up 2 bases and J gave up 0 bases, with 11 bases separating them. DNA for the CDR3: TGCGCCAGCAGCCAATGGACAGAAGGCTCCTACGAGCAGTACTTC. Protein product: CASSQWTEGSYEQYF.

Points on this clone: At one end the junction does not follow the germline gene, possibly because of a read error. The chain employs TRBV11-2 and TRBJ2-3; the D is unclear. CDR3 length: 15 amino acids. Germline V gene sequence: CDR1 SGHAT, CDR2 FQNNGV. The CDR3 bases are TGTGCCAGCAGCCTAGAGCCCCTAGTGCCCGGAGCGCAGTATTTT. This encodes CASSLEPLVPGAQYF.

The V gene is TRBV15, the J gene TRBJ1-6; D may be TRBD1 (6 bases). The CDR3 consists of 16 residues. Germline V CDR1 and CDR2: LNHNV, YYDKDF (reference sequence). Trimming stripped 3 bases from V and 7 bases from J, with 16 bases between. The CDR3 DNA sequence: TGTGCCACCAGCAGTCATCCGGGACACCTAAATTCACCCCTCCACTTT. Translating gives CATSSHPGHLNSPLHF.

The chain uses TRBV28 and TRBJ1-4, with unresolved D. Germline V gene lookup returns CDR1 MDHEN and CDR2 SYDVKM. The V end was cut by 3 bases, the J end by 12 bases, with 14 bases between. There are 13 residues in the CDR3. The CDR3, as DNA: TGTGCCAGCAGTTTCCTCCGGGCCGGGGAACTGTTTTTT. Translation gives CASSFLRAGELFF.

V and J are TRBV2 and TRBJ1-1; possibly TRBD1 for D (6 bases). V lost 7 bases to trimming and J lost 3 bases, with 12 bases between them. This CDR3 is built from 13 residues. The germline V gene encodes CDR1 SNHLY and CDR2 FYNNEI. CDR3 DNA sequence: TGTGCCAGCACTACCGGGACACACACTGAAGCTTTCTTT. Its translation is CASTTGTHTEAFF.

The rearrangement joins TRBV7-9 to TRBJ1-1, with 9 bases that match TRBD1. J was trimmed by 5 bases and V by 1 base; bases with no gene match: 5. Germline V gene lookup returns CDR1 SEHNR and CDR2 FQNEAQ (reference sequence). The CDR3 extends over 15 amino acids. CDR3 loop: CASSLETGGWTEAFF. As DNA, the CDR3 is TGTGCCAGCAGCTTAGAGACAGGGGGTTGGACTGAAGCTTTCTTT.

CDR3 nucleotide sequence: TGTGCCAGCAGTTACTCGACACAGGGGGACACTGAAGCTTTCTTT. This translates into CASSYSTQGDTEAFF. The chain couples TRBV6-5 to TRBJ1-1; 8 bases match TRBD1. Germline V gene sequence: CDR1 MNHEY, CDR2 SVGAGI. The CDR3 is 15 residues long. The trim removed 0 bases at V and 3 bases at J, leaving 3 bases unmatched.

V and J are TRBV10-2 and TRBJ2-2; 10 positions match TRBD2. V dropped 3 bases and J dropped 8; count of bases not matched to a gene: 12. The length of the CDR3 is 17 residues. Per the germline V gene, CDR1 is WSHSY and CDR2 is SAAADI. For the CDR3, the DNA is TGCGCCAGCAGTGAACCCGGGCTAGCGGGAGTGACAGGGGAGCTGTTTTTT. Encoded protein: CASSEPGLAGVTGELFF.

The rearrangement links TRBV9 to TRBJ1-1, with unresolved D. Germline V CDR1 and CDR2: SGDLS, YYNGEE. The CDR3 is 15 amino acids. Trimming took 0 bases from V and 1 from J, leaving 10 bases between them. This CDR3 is CASSVGAFTNTEAFF. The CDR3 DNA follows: TGTGCCAGCAGCGTAGGGGCCTTCACGAACACTGAAGCTTTCTTT.

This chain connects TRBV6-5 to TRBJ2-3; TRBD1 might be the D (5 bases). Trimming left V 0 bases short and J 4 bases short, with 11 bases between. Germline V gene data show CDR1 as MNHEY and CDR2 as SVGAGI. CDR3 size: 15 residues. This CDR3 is CASSYSNRGADTQYF. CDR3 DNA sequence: TGTGCCAGCAGTTACTCGAATAGGGGCGCAGATACGCAGTATTTT.

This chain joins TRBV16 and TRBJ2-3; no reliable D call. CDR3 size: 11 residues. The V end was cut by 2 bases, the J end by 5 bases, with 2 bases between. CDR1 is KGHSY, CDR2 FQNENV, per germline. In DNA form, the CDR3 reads TGTGCCAGCAGCCAAGGAGATACGCAGTATTTT. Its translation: CASSQGDTQYF.

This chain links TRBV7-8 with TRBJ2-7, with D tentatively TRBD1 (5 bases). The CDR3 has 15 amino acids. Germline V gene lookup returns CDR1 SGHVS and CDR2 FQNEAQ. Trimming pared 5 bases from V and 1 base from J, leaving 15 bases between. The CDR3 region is CASSPLLAGSYEQYF. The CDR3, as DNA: TGTGCCAGCAGCCCTCTATTGGCAGGGTCCTACGAGCAGTACTTC. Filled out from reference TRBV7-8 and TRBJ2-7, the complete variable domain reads GAGVSQSPRYKVAKRGQDVALRCDPISGHVSLFWYQQALGQGPEFLTYFQNEAQLDKSGLPSDRFFAERPEGSVSTLKIQRTQQEDSAVYLCASSPLLAGSYEQYFGPGTRLTVT.

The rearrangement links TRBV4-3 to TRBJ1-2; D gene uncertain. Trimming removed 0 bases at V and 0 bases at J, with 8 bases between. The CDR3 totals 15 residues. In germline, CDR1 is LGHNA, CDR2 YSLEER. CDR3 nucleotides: TGCGCCAGCAGCCAAGATGGCAGTGCTAACTATGGCTACACCTTC. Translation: CASSQDGSANYGYTF.

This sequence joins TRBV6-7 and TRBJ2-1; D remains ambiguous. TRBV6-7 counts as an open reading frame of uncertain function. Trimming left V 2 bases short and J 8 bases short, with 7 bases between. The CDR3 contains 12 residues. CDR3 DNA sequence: TGTGCCAGCAGTTACACTGACTATGAGCAGTTCTTC. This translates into CASSYTDYEQFF.

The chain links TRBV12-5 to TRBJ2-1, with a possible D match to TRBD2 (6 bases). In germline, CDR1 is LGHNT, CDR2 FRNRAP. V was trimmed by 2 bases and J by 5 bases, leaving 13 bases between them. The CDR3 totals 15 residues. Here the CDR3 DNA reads TGTGCTAGTGGTTTGCCACGGGGCGGGGACAATGAGCAGTTCTTC. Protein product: CASGLPRGGDNEQFF.

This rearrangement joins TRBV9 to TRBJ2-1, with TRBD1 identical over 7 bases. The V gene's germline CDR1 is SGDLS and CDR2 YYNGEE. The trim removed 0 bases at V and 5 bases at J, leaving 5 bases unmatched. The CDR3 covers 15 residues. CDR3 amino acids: CASSVVEGANNEQFF. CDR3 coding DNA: TGTGCCAGCAGCGTAGTTGAGGGGGCAAACAATGAGCAGTTCTTC.

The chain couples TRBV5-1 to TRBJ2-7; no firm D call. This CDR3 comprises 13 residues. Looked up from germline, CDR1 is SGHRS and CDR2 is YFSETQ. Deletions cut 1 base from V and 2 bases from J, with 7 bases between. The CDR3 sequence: CASSLSQTYEQYF. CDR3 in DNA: TGCGCCAGCAGCTTGAGCCAGACCTACGAGCAGTACTTC.

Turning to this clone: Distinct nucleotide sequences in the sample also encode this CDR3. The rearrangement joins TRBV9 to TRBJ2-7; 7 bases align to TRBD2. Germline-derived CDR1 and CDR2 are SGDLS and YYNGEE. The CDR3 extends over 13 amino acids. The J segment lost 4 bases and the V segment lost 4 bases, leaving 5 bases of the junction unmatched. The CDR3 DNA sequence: TGTGCCAGCAGCCCCAGGGAGGGTTACGAGCAGTACTTC. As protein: CASSPREGYEQYF.

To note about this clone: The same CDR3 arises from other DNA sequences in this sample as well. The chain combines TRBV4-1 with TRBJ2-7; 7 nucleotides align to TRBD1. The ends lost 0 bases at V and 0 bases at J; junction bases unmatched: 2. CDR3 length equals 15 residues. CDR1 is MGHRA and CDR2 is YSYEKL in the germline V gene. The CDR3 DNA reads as TGCGCCAGCAGCCAAGAACCAGGGGGCTCCTACGAGCAGTACTTC. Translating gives CASSQEPGGSYEQYF.

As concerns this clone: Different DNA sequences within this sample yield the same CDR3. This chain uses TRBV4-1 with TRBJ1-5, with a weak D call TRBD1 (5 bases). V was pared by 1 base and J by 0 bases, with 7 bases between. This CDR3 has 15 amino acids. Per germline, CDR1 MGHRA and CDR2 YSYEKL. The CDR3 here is CASSQGQGSNQPQHF. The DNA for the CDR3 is TGCGCCAGCAGCCAAGGTCAGGGTAGCAATCAGCCCCAGCATTTT.

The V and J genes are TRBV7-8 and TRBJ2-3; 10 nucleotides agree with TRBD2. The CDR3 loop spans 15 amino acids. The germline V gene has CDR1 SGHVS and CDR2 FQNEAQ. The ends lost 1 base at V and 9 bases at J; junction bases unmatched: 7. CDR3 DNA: TGTGCCAGCAGCTTAGGTAGCGGGGGGAGGTTAACGCAGTATTTT. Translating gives CASSLGSGGRLTQYF.

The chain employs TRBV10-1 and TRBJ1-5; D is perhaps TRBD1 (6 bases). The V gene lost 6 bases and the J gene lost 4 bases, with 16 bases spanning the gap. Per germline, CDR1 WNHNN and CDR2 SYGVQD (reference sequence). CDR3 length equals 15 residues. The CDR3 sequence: CASRGRRQENQPQHF. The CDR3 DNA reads TGCGCCAGCAGGGGGAGACGACAGGAGAATCAGCCCCAGCATTTT.

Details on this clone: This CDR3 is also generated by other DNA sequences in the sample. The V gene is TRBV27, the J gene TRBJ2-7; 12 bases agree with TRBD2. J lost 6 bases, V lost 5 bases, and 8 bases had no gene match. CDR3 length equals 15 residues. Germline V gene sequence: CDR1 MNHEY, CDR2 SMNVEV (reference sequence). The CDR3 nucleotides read TGTGCCAGCAGTCCTCTAGCGGGAGGGCCGGGCGAGCAGTACTTC. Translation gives CASSPLAGGPGEQYF.

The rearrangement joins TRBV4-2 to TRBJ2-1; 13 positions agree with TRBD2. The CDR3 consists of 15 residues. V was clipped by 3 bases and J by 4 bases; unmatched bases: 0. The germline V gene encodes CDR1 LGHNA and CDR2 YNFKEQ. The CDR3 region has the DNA TGTGCCAGCAGCCAGGGACTAGCGGGGTACAATGAGCAGTTCTTC. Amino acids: CASSQGLAGYNEQFF.

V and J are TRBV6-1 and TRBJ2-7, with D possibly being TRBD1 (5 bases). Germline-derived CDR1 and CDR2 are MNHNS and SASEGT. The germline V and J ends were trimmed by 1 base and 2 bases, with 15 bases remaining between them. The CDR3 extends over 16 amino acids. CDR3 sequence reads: CASSEGQGSRAYEQYF. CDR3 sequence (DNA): TGTGCCAGCAGTGAAGGGCAGGGTAGCCGTGCCTACGAGCAGTACTTC.

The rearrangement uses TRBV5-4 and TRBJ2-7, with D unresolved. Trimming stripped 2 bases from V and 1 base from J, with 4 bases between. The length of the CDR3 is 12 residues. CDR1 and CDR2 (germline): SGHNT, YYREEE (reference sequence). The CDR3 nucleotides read TGTGCCAGCAGCTTTCAGTCCTACGAGCAGTACTTC. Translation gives CASSFQSYEQYF.

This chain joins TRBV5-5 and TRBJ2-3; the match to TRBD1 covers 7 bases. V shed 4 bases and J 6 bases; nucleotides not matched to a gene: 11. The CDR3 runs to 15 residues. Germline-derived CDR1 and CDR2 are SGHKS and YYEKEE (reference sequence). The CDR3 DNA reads TGTGCCAGCAGCCAGGACAGGCTTCGAAGGGATACGCAGTATTTT. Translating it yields CASSQDRLRRDTQYF.